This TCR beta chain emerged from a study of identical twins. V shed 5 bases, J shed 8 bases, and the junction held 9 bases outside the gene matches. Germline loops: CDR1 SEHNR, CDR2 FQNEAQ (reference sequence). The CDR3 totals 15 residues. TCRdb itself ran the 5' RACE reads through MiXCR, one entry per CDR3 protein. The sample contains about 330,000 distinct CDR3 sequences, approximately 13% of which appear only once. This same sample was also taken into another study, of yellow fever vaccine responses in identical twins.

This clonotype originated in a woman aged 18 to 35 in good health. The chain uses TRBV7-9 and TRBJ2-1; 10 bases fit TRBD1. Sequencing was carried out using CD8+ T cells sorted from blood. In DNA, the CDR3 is TGTGCCAGCAGCACGGGACAGGGGTACGGTGATGAGCAGTTCTTC. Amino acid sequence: CASSTGQGYGDEQFF.